One and the same sample provided the 28 T cell receptor beta chains below, sequenced in a study of T cell repertoires in cytomegalovirus infection. One entry per CDR3 protein, called by TCRdb with MiXCR from the reads. The sample contains about 76,000 distinct CDR3 sequences, 3.7% of which appear only once. Sequencing was carried out using PBMCs. The receptors originated from a human donor in good health (CMV status not recorded). Some clones in this sample may be carry-over from other donors' samples.

This clonotype was seen at least ten times. The chain has TRBV28 and TRBJ1-6, with 7 bases aligning to TRBD1. CDR3 size: 15 residues. Trimming removed 8 bases from V and 6 bases from J; junction bases left unmatched: 10. Germline CDR1 and CDR2: MDHEN and SYDVKM. The DNA for the CDR3 is TGTGCCAGCGGAGATAGGGGGCTGGTTAATTCACCCCTCCACTTT. Translated, it gives CASGDRGLVNSPLHF.

This clonotype was found many times. CDR3 sequence: CASRKGQGVYEQYF. CDR3 nucleotide sequence: TGTGCCAGCAGGAAGGGACAGGGTGTATACGAGCAGTACTTC. The genes are TRBV12-3 or TRBV12-4 and TRBJ2-7; 9 bases agree with TRBD1. The junction had 7 bases not matched to a gene; V was cut back by 6 bases and J by 4 bases. This CDR3 region has 14 residues.

This clonotype was counted at least ten times. CDR3 residues: CATGRFSNQPQHF. As DNA, the CDR3 is TGTGCCACCGGACGATTCAGCAATCAGCCCCAGCATTTT. V is TRBV6-2 or TRBV6-3 and J is TRBJ1-5; no clear D gene. With 10 bases removed from V and 1 base from J, the gap between germline ends came to 11 bases. Germline CDR1 is MNHEY and CDR2 is SVGEGT. The CDR3 contains 13 residues.

There are many counts of this clonotype. J is TRBJ1-5 and V is TRBV2; no definite D call. Germline loops: CDR1 SNHLY, CDR2 FYNNEI. Trimming pared 5 bases from V and 4 bases from J, leaving 9 bases between. The CDR3 covers 13 residues. The CDR3 region is CASSQSVNQPQHF. In DNA, the CDR3 is TGTGCCAGCAGTCAGTCAGTAAATCAGCCCCAGCATTTT.

The table lists this clonotype with many counts. The rearrangement links TRBV11-2 to TRBJ2-5, with 9 positions matching TRBD2. V dropped 1 base and J dropped 6; count of bases not matched to a gene: 6. This CDR3 comprises 15 residues. Germline CDR1 reads SGHAT; CDR2 reads FQNNGV. CDR3 residues: CASSLVRGGAKTQYF. The CDR3 DNA is TGTGCCAGCAGCTTAGTTCGCGGGGGGGCCAAGACCCAGTACTTC.

This clonotype has ten or more counts. The chain combines TRBV20-1 with TRBJ1-5; D perhaps matches TRBD1 (6 bases). Looked up from germline, CDR1 is DFQATT and CDR2 is SNEGSKA (reference sequence). This CDR3 comprises 12 residues. V lost 7 bases and J lost 3, with 10 bases in between. Written as DNA, the CDR3 is TGCAGTGTAGGGGACACCAATCAGCCCCAGCATTTT. This sequence encodes CSVGDTNQPQHF.

This clonotype occurred many times. The V call is TRBV7-2, the J call TRBJ2-3; D might be TRBD2 (6 bases). CDR3 size: 15 residues. Trimming shortened V by 5 bases and J by 5 bases, and 17 bases separated the two germline ends. Germline values: CDR1 SGHTA, CDR2 FQGNSA. CDR3 loop: CASSLWGVEGDTQYF. CDR3 DNA: TGTGCCAGCAGCCTCTGGGGGGTTGAGGGAGATACGCAGTATTTT. Full variable domain (rest looked up from reference TRBV7-2 and TRBJ2-3): GAGVSQSPSNKVTEKGKDVELRCDPISGHTALYWYRQSLGQGLEFLIYFQGNSAPDKSGLPSDRFSAERTGGSVSTLTIQRTQQEDSAVYLCASSLWGVEGDTQYFGPGTRLTVL.

This clonotype was observed many times. The chain links TRBV7-2 to TRBJ2-7, with 10 bases lining up with TRBD2. There are 15 residues in the CDR3. V shed 8 bases and J 4 bases; nucleotides not matched to a gene: 11. Germline V gives CDR1 SGHTA, CDR2 FQGNSA. In DNA form, the CDR3 reads TGTGCCAGCGGGGGTTCGGCTAGCGGGGGTTACGAGCAGTACTTC. Encoded protein: CASGGSASGGYEQYF.

This clonotype was seen at least ten times. This chain links TRBV7-2 with TRBJ2-5, with TRBD2 matching over 10 bases. There are 16 residues in the CDR3. The V gene's germline CDR1 is SGHTA and CDR2 FQGNSA. J lost 3 bases, V lost 4 bases, and 8 bases had no gene match. DNA of the CDR3: TGTGCCAGCAGCTCGCCGCCTGGACTAGCGGAAGAGACCCAGTACTTC. It codes for CASSSPPGLAEETQYF.

This clonotype was counted at least ten times. V and J are TRBV2 and TRBJ2-2; D remains unclear. This CDR3 has 14 amino acids. V lost 6 bases and J 1 base, leaving 9 bases between the germline ends. Germline V gene sequence: CDR1 SNHLY, CDR2 FYNNEI. The CDR3 region is CASRFDLNTGELFF. CDR3 in DNA: TGTGCCAGCAGGTTTGACCTGAACACCGGGGAGCTGTTTTTT. Filled out from reference TRBV2 and TRBJ2-2, the complete variable domain reads EPEVTQTPSHQVTQMGQEVILRCVPISNHLYFYWYRQILGQKVEFLVSFYNNEISEKSEIFDDQFSVERPDGSNFTLKIRSTKLEDSAMYFCASRFDLNTGELFFGEGSRLTVL.

This clonotype has a count of ten or more. The chain combines TRBV18 with TRBJ2-7, with 9 bases matching TRBD1. The junction had 2 bases not matched to a gene; V was cut back by 0 bases and J by 2 bases. This CDR3 contains 15 residues. Germline V lookup: CDR1 KGHSH, CDR2 LQKENI. The CDR3 here is CASSPPGQGAYEQYF. The CDR3 DNA reads TGTGCCAGCTCACCACCGGGACAGGGAGCCTACGAGCAGTACTTC.

This clonotype appeared many times. The chain combines TRBV7-6 with TRBJ1-1; a weak D match, TRBD1 (5 bases). V shed 5 bases and J shed 1 base, with 20 bases lying between them. Germline V gene sequence: CDR1 SGHVS, CDR2 FNYEAQ. The CDR3 consists of 17 residues. The CDR3 DNA sequence: TGTGCCAGCAGCATACCGGGACCACGTAAAGCGAACACTGAAGCTTTCTTT. It specifies CASSIPGPRKANTEAFF.

This clonotype was recorded many times. V usage is TRBV7-2 and J usage is TRBJ2-7; D perhaps matches TRBD1 (6 bases). CDR3 length: 15 amino acids. Trimming shortened V by 5 bases and J by 4 bases, and 18 bases separated the two germline ends. Germline V gene lookup returns CDR1 SGHTA and CDR2 FQGNSA. The CDR3: CASSLGAGRLYEQYF. DNA of the CDR3: TGTGCCAGCAGCCTGGGGGCAGGGCGATTATACGAGCAGTACTTC.

There are many counts of this clonotype. This chain connects TRBV7-9 to TRBJ2-7; 9 bases align to TRBD2. The germline gives CDR1 SEHNR, CDR2 FQNEAQ (reference sequence). V was clipped by 3 bases and J by 2 bases; unmatched bases: 17. CDR3 size: 19 residues. The CDR3: CASSFPLYSGTSQTYEQYF. The CDR3 DNA reads TGTGCCAGCAGCTTCCCCCTCTACTCCGGGACTAGCCAAACCTACGAGCAGTACTTC.

This clonotype was observed at least ten times. The chain joins TRBV19 to TRBJ1-2; the D is unclear. The CDR3 contains 13 residues. The V end lost 3 bases, the J end lost 6 bases, and 11 bases lay between the germline ends. From germline, CDR1 is LNHDA and CDR2 SQIVND (reference sequence). As DNA, the CDR3 is TGTGCCAGTAGTATTGAACAGACTGATGGCTACACCTTC. It translates to CASSIEQTDGYTF.

This clonotype was observed at least ten times. The gene calls are TRBV4-2 and TRBJ1-5; 12 nucleotides match TRBD1. The V gene's germline CDR1 is LGHNA and CDR2 YNFKEQ. The CDR3 contains 16 residues. The junction had 10 bases not matched to a gene; V was cut back by 0 bases and J by 13 bases. The CDR3 DNA reads as TGTGCCAGCAGCCAAGAGGCTGGGACAGGGGGCTTAAGTCAGCATTTT. This sequence encodes CASSQEAGTGGLSQHF.

This clonotype was counted at least ten times. This rearrangement joins TRBV5-4 to TRBJ2-7; D gene ambiguous. V was shortened by 0 bases and J by 5 bases, with 9 bases between the two germline ends. In germline, CDR1 is SGHNT, CDR2 YYREEE (reference sequence). CDR3 length equals 13 residues. The CDR3 region has the DNA TGTGCCAGCAGCTTGGCGGTATCCGACGAGCAGTACTTC. It encodes CASSLAVSDEQYF. The full variable domain, its missing parts supplied by reference TRBV5-4 and TRBJ2-7, is ETGVTQSPTHLIKTRGQQVTLRCSSQSGHNTVSWYQQALGQGPQFIFQYYREEENGRGNFPPRFSGLQFPNYSSELNVNALELDDSALYLCASSLAVSDEQYFGPGTRLTVT.

The rearrangement links TRBV20-1 to TRBJ2-1, with TRBD1 identical over 7 bases. V lost 4 bases, J lost 7 bases, and 4 bases stayed unmatched. Looked up from germline, CDR1 is DFQATT and CDR2 is SNEGSKA (reference sequence). This CDR3 comprises 12 residues. CDR3: CSANRGANEQFF. Written as DNA, the CDR3 is TGCAGTGCTAACAGGGGTGCAAATGAGCAGTTCTTC.

This clonotype was seen at least ten times. The chain has TRBV7-2 and TRBJ1-1; 7 nucleotides agree with TRBD1. V shed 4 bases and J 4 bases; nucleotides not matched to a gene: 9. Per germline, CDR1 SGHTA and CDR2 FQGNSA. This CDR3 comprises 15 residues. The CDR3 loop reads CASSSTRQGGTEAFF. The CDR3 DNA reads TGTGCCAGCAGCTCCACACGACAGGGAGGCACTGAAGCTTTCTTT.

This clonotype came up many times. The chain carries TRBV7-2 and TRBJ2-7, with 7 nucleotides matching TRBD1. With V trimmed by 3 bases and J by 7 bases, 9 bases remained unmatched. Germline V CDR1 and CDR2: SGHTA, FQGNSA. This CDR3 spans 14 amino acids. Written as DNA, the CDR3 is TGTGCCAGCAGCTTCGACAGGGAAACGGTGGAGCAGTACTTC. Translation: CASSFDRETVEQYF.

At least ten counts were recorded for this clonotype. This sequence joins TRBV20-1 and TRBJ1-1; tentatively, D is TRBD1 (5 bases). Trimming took off 6 bases at V and 1 base at J, with 15 bases between the two ends. Germline V gene sequence: CDR1 DFQATT, CDR2 SNEGSKA (reference sequence). CDR3 length: 14 residues. CDR3 protein: CSALRQPSNTEAFF. CDR3 coding DNA: TGCAGTGCCCTGAGACAGCCCTCGAACACTGAAGCTTTCTTT.

The table lists this clonotype with many counts. The chain links TRBV7-2 to TRBJ2-5, with D tentatively TRBD2 (6 bases). The CDR3 totals 16 residues. Trimming took off 1 base at V and 6 bases at J, with 18 bases between the two ends. Germline V gene sequence: CDR1 SGHTA, CDR2 FQGNSA. As DNA, the CDR3 is TGTGCCAGCAGCTTAGGAGGAGTCGGGGGATGGAAGACCCAGTACTTC. The encoded protein is CASSLGGVGGWKTQYF.

In the case of this clonotype: This may arise from a read error, as a much more abundant clone is one base away. The genes are TRBV19 and TRBJ1-1; D unclear. CDR1 and CDR2 (germline): LNHDA, SQIVND (reference sequence). V lost 6 bases to trimming and J lost 1 base, with 9 bases between them. There are 13 residues in the CDR3. DNA for the CDR3: TGTGCCAGTAGGCATAGGGCGAACACTGAAGCTTTCTTT. Its protein product is CASRHRANTEAFF.

This clonotype was seen repeatedly, ten times or more. The V gene is TRBV6-2 or TRBV6-3, the J gene TRBJ2-7; D call uncertain. CDR3 length: 13 residues. CDR1 and CDR2 (germline): MNHEY, SVGEGT. Deletions cut 6 bases from V and 0 bases from J, with 9 bases between. Written as DNA, the CDR3 is TGTGCCAGCAGCGACCATATCTCCTACGAGCAGTACTTC. It translates to CASSDHISYEQYF.

This clonotype was picked up many times. The rearrangement uses TRBV6-2 or TRBV6-3 and TRBJ1-1; D is unresolved. This CDR3 comprises 14 residues. CDR1 and CDR2 (germline): MNHEY, SVGEGT. V was trimmed by 4 bases and J by 4 bases, leaving 13 bases between them. The CDR3 bases are TGTGCCAGCAGTTCACGGATCCGCACCACTGAAGCTTTCTTT. Its protein product is CASSSRIRTTEAFF.

At least ten counts were recorded for this clonotype. The V and J genes are TRBV7-8 and TRBJ1-1; D is perhaps TRBD1 (6 bases). V was shortened by 6 bases and J by 11 bases, with 13 bases between the two germline ends. CDR1 and CDR2 (germline): SGHVS, FQNEAQ. There are 11 residues in the CDR3. CDR3 loop: CASSLYRDAFF. The DNA for the CDR3 is TGTGCCAGCAGTTTATACAGGGATGCTTTCTTT.

This clonotype appeared many times. The rearrangement joins TRBV30 to TRBJ1-5; a weak D match, TRBD1 (5 bases). CDR1 and CDR2 (germline): GTSNPN, SVGIG (reference sequence). The CDR3 has 13 amino acids. V was clipped by 1 base and J by 5 bases, with 9 bases between them. The CDR3 region is CAWSEQEDQPQHF. The CDR3 DNA reads as TGTGCCTGGAGTGAACAGGAGGATCAGCCCCAGCATTTT.

This clonotype occurred many times. The chain carries TRBV6-2 or TRBV6-3 and TRBJ2-7; 7 nucleotides agree with TRBD2. J gave up 3 bases and V 7 bases, and 6 bases lay outside the gene matches. This CDR3 is 13 amino acids long. Germline V lookup: CDR1 MNHEY, CDR2 SVGEGT. CDR3 bases: TGTGCCAGCAAGCCTAGCGGTTACTACGAGCAGTACTTC. It yields the protein CASKPSGYYEQYF.